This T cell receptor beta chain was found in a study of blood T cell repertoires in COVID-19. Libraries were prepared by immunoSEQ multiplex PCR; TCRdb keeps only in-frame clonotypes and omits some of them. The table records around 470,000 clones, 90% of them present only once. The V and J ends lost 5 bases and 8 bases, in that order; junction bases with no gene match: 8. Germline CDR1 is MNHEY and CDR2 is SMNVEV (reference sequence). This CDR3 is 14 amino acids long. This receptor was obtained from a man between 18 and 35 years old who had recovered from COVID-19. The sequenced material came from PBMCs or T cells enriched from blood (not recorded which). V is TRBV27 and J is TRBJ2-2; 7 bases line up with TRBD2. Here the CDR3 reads CASSLNPGLGELFF. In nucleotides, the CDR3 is TGTGCCAGCAGTCTCAACCCGGGACTAGGGGAGCTGTTTTTT.